This TCR beta chain was documented in a study of T cell responses to AZD1222 COVID-19 vaccine. Only in-frame clones appear in the TCRdb table, and some are missing; sequencing was by immunoSEQ multiplex PCR. The data contain approximately 180,000 clones, approximately 90% of them singletons. Germline loops: CDR1 SGHAT, CDR2 FQNNGV. This CDR3 region has 14 residues. V was pared by 5 bases and J by 3 bases, with 7 bases of the junction left unmatched. The specimen was peripheral blood, collected on day 0 of AZD1222 vaccination. The sequence derives from an adult in good health. The rearrangement links TRBV11-2 to TRBJ2-7, with 7 bases matching TRBD2. The CDR3 is CASSHPLADYEQYF. CDR3 in DNA: TGTGCCAGCAGCCACCCGCTAGCGGACTACGAGCAGTACTTC.